This T cell receptor (beta chain) was observed in a study of cytomegalovirus exposure and HLA in healthy donors. The study, taken as a whole, reports: DRB1 had the most TCR associations and HLA-C the fewest, a later analysis found, with rates varying by HLA locus. Generally TCR sequences proved uncommon, though certain public TCRs appeared in numerous donors.

For this clone: Its antigen is currently unknown.

Primers: 60 Vbeta forward and 13 Jbeta reverse. Sequenced by immunoSEQ multiplex PCR; TCRdb stores in-frame clones only, minus some. The sample includes approximately 180,000 clones, about 78% of them seen just once. CDR1 is MNHNS and CDR2 is SASEGT in the germline V gene. This CDR3 region has 12 residues. The V gene lost 4 bases and the J gene lost 14 bases, with 12 bases spanning the gap. The chain recombines TRBV6-1 with TRBJ1-6, with unresolved D. The specimen was PBMCs. This TCR derives from a woman aged 50 to 65 in good health and CMV-seropositive. CDR3 sequence: CASSAKLSALHF. The CDR3 region has the DNA TGTGCCAGCAGTGCAAAGCTCTCGGCCCTCCACTTT.